This is a list of T cell receptor beta chains from one sample in a study of cytomegalovirus exposure and HLA in healthy donors. Profiled with immunoSEQ multiplex PCR; TCRdb holds only in-frame clones, not every one. The sample shows roughly 120,000 clones, roughly two thirds of them seen only once. Material for sequencing was PBMCs. These receptors were collected from a man aged 25 to 45 in good health and CMV-seropositive. Both conserved end residues are part of each CDR3. D genes are given only for firm matches. The size of a clone is reported for some rows only, either as once, few or many, or as a class for expanded clones.

>-|TRBJ1-3|TRBV14|-
CASSQVLGPFGNTIYF
TGTGCCAGCAGCCAAGTACTAGGACCTTTTGGAAACACCATATATTTT
>-|TRBJ2-7|TRBV5-4|-
CASSLGSLSLYEQYF
TGTGCCAGCAGCTTGGGGAGTTTGTCCCTATACGAGCAGTACTTC
>-|TRBJ1-4|TRBV2|TRBD1
CASIQGQFNEKLFF
TGTGCCAGCATTCAGGGACAGTTTAATGAAAAACTGTTTTTT
>few|TRBJ2-3|TRBV6-6|-
CASSPGEDTQYF
TGTGCCAGCAGTCCAGGGGAAGATACGCAGTATTTT
>-|TRBJ2-7|TRBV18|-
CASSTQVREQYF
TGTGCCAGCTCAACACAGGTGAGGGAGCAGTACTTC
>-|TRBJ2-5|TRBV7-3|TRBD1
CASSRGQAKTQYF
TGTGCCAGCAGCCGTGGACAGGCTAAGACCCAGTACTTC
>-|TRBJ2-2|TRBV10-3|-
CAISDFYRADGELFF
TGTGCCATCAGTGATTTTTACAGGGCTGACGGGGAGCTGTTTTTT
>few|TRBJ2-1|TRBV7-3|-
CASSHSGASTYNEQFF
TGTGCCAGCAGCCATTCTGGGGCCTCGACTTACAATGAGCAGTTCTTC
>few|TRBJ2-3|TRBV5-6|TRBD2
CASKTSGRFTDTQYF
TGTGCCAGCAAGACTAGCGGGAGGTTTACAGATACGCAGTATTTT
>once|TRBJ2-7|TRBV10-1|TRBD2
CASSGGLAGDGEQYF
TGCGCCAGCAGTGGGGGACTAGCGGGAGACGGCGAGCAGTACTTC
>-|TRBJ1-5|TRBV19|-
CASRGGARQPQHF
TGTGCCAGTAGGGGGGGGGCGAGGCAGCCCCAGCATTTT
>-|TRBJ2-5|TRBV10-3|-
CAISQYQTPPGETQYF
TGTGCCATCAGTCAGTACCAGACTCCCCCAGGGGAGACCCAGTACTTC
>-|TRBJ1-1|TRBV5-1|-
CASSRRASNTEAFF
TGCGCCAGCAGCCGTAGAGCCTCGAACACTGAAGCTTTCTTT
>-|TRBJ2-1|TRBV5-1|-
CASSPTGIGWFF
TGCGCCAGCAGCCCGACTGGAATTGGTTGGTTCTTC
>-|TRBJ2-1|TRBV10-2|TRBD2
CASKGTSGSSSYNEQFF
TGCGCCAGCAAAGGGACTAGCGGGAGTTCCTCCTACAATGAGCAGTTCTTC
>-|TRBJ2-2|TRBV4-2|-
CASSQVGRDTGELFF
TGTGCCAGCAGCCAAGTCGGCAGGGACACCGGGGAGCTGTTTTTT
>once|TRBJ2-7|TRBV6-6|TRBD1
CASSTMDRGPYEQYF
TGTGCCAGCAGTACCATGGACAGGGGCCCCTACGAGCAGTACTTC
>-|TRBJ2-7|TRBV19|TRBD1
CASSRPGQGYEQYF
TGTGCCAGTAGCCGGCCGGGACAGGGCTACGAGCAGTACTTC
>-|TRBJ1-3|TRBV5-6|-
CASSSRGGRGNTIYF
TGTGCCAGCAGCTCTCGCGGAGGGCGGGGAAACACCATATATTTT
>-|TRBJ1-5|TRBV6-5|-
CASSYSAGLNQPQHF
TGTGCCAGCAGTTACTCGGCAGGGCTGAACCAGCCCCAGCATTTT
>-|TRBJ1-4|TRBV4-1|-
CASSQARYNEKLFF
TGCGCCAGCAGCCAAGCGAGGTATAATGAAAAACTGTTTTTT
>-|TRBJ1-1|TRBV30|-
CAWRFRGGSGAEAFF
TGTGCCTGGAGGTTTCGGGGAGGGTCAGGGGCTGAAGCTTTCTTT
>-|TRBJ2-1|TRBV28|TRBD2
CASGRAYNEQFF
TGTGCCAGCGGGAGGGCCTACAATGAGCAGTTCTTC
>once|TRBJ2-2|TRBV27|TRBD2
CASSRRETGTGELFF
TGTGCCAGCAGCCGGCGGGAGACGGGCACCGGGGAGCTGTTTTTT
>-|TRBJ2-1|TRBV9|TRBD2
CASSSGSRNEQFF
TGTGCCAGCAGTAGCGGGAGTCGCAATGAGCAGTTCTTC
>-|TRBJ2-1|TRBV4-1|-
CASSQGRSVVDEQFF
TGCGCCAGCAGCCAAGGTCGGAGCGTCGTCGATGAGCAGTTCTTC
>once|TRBJ1-3|TRBV7-8|-
CASSYGWGGPSSGNTIYF
TGTGCCAGCAGCTACGGGTGGGGGGGGCCAAGCTCTGGAAACACCATATATTTT
>-|TRBJ2-7|TRBV5-1|-
CASSLDPVASSYEQYF
TGCGCCAGCAGCTTGGACCCCGTAGCGAGCTCCTACGAGCAGTACTTC
>-|TRBJ1-1|TRBV18|-
CASSLPGMNTEAFF
TGTGCCAGCTCACTCCCAGGGATGAACACTGAAGCTTTCTTT
>-|TRBJ1-2|TRBV28|-
CASSSPHRESNYGYTF
TGTGCCAGCAGTTCCCCACACAGGGAATCCAACTATGGCTACACCTTC
>-|TRBJ1-1|TRBV28|TRBD1
CASRLPDYEGADTEAFF
TGTGCCAGCAGATTACCGGACTACGAGGGGGCGGACACTGAAGCTTTCTTT